This T cell receptor beta chain was sequenced for a study of sequential checkpoint blockade in melanoma. Study overall: Each arm's sequence ended with maintenance nivolumab.

Data came from immunoSEQ multiplex PCR; TCRdb stores just in-frame clones and leaves some out. The profile shows 12,000 to 15,000 clones, around 69% of them singletons. The treatment denotes: randomized to nivolumab then ipilimumab (arm A) or the reverse (arm B). CDR1 is SGHNT, CDR2 YYREEE, per germline (reference sequence). V lost 2 bases and J lost 6; bases outside the gene matches: 6. The CDR3 length is 15 residues. The gene calls are TRBV5-4 and TRBJ2-2; 8 bases map to TRBD2. The receptor was derived from a human donor with melanoma. The sequenced sample was CD8+ T cells sorted from blood (inferred from file names), obtained from a patient given nivolumab and ipilimumab in sequence. CDR3 nucleotide sequence: TGTGCCAGCAGCTTTGAGCGGGAGATGTCCGGGGAGCTGTTTTTT. Amino acid sequence: CASSFEREMSGELFF.